This T cell receptor beta chain comes out of a study of cytomegalovirus exposure and HLA in healthy donors. As for this clone: The antigen is unknown.

The CDR3 is 16 amino acids. Trimming removed 0 bases from V and 5 bases from J; junction bases left unmatched: 9. Per the germline V gene, CDR1 is SGHRS and CDR2 is YFSETQ. A multiplex PCR was run with 60 Vbeta primers and 13 Jbeta primers. Study processing details: Later, an analysis found tens of millions of unique TCR beta chains, and about 9.9 million of these were shared. Here immunoSEQ multiplex PCR was the method, and the copy in TCRdb shows in-frame clones only, minus some. V, J and clone size derive from that table, while D and trimming were established from the DNA sequence. The table records tens of thousands of clones, 70% to 85% of them present only once. Overall study findings and caveats: Reports credit the classifier with highly specific, highly sensitive diagnosis of cytomegalovirus status. The study had only CMV serostatus as immune exposure information.

The sequence came from a man in his forties or fifties in good health and CMV-seronegative. This chain joins TRBV5-1 and TRBJ2-3, with 7 bases identical to TRBD2. The sequenced material came from PBMCs. This chain's CDR3 is CASSLDGGGPIDTQYF. Written as DNA, the CDR3 is TGCGCCAGCAGCTTGGATGGGGGAGGGCCCATAGATACGCAGTATTTT.